Each of the 4 T cell receptor beta chains below was sequenced from the same sample in a study of blood T cell repertoires in COVID-19. Libraries were prepared by immunoSEQ multiplex PCR; TCRdb keeps only in-frame clonotypes and omits some of them. This table holds approximately 330,000 clones, 88% found once. The source material was peripheral blood. The origin of the receptors is a woman in her forties or fifties with active or convalescent COVID-19.

The rearrangement links TRBV7-2 to TRBJ2-2; D perhaps matches TRBD2 (6 bases). Germline V CDR1 and CDR2: SGHTA, FQGNSA. The CDR3 runs 15 residues. V gave up 5 bases and J gave up 4 bases, with 14 bases separating them. The CDR3 nucleotides are TGTGCCAGCAGCGGACCCGTGGGGGGCACCGGGGAGCTGTTTTTT. Its protein product is CASSGPVGGTGELFF.

This clone was seen only once. V and J are TRBV5-1 and TRBJ2-3; 11 bases match TRBD2. The CDR3 covers 15 residues. With V trimmed by 4 bases and J by 6 bases, 7 bases remained unmatched. Germline CDR1 is SGHRS and CDR2 is YFSETQ. The CDR3 here is CASSIAGGRPDTQYF. The CDR3 DNA reads TGCGCCAGCAGCATAGCGGGAGGGCGCCCTGATACGCAGTATTTT.

This clone has a handful of counts. This chain's CDR3 is CASSHPKPAGTIRETQYF. CDR3 sequence (DNA): TGTGCCAGCAGCCACCCGAAACCCGCAGGGACTATTAGGGAGACCCAGTACTTC. The chain has TRBV3-1 (or the pseudogene TRBV3-2) and TRBJ2-5, with 7 bases matching TRBD2. The CDR3 runs to 18 residues. V lost 3 bases to trimming and J lost 5 bases; unmatched junction nucleotides: 18. Germline CDR1 is LGHDT and CDR2 is YNNKEL (reference sequence).

V gene TRBV5-4 combines with J gene TRBJ2-2; 7 nucleotides agree with TRBD2. Looked up from germline, CDR1 is SGHNT and CDR2 is YYREEE (reference sequence). This CDR3 comprises 17 residues. V gave up 4 bases and J gave up 6 bases; unmatched junction bases: 15. The CDR3 DNA reads TGTGCCAGCAGCAATCTCCGGGACTACGGGGTATCCGGGGAGCTGTTTTTT. This encodes CASSNLRDYGVSGELFF.